Presented here are 14 T cell receptor gamma chains from one specimen sequenced in a study of gamma delta lymphoproliferative disorders and STAT genes. Genomic DNA from isolated PBMCs served as the sequencing template. TCRdb fed the multiplex PCR reads into CATT to redo clone calling. The repertoire holds around 2,000 gamma-chain clones, 7% to 8% seen once, with roughly 67% in the top ten. Sequenced sample: blood. These receptors originate from a human donor with gamma-delta T-cell large granular lymphocyte leukemia.

By frequency in the sample, this clone is medium-sized (0.01 to 0.1%). The CDR3 sequence: CACWIREYYKKLF. The DNA of the CDR3 is TGTGCCTGCTGGATTAGGGAGTATTATAAGAAACTCTTT. The chain couples TRGV11 to TRGJ1 or TRGJ2. In the absence of a J gene in TCRdb, the DNA was matched to germline to assign it here. Being an ORF, TRGV11 has a function that is uncertain. J was trimmed by 4 bases and V by 3 bases; bases with no gene match: 3. The CDR3 extends over 13 amino acids.

This clone is categorized as medium-sized. The chain joins TRGV2 to TRGJP1. The J gene is absent in TCRdb and was assigned here via DNA matching to germline. The CDR3 totals 15 residues. Losses at the gene ends were 0 bases for V and 6 bases for J; bases not matched to a gene: 7. Germline V gene sequence: CDR1 EGSNGY, CDR2 YDSYNSKV. CDR3 amino acids: CATWDGLSAGWFKIF. The DNA for the CDR3 is TGTGCCACCTGGGACGGGCTATCGGCTGGTTGGTTCAAGATATTT.

This clone is medium-sized (0.01 to 0.1%) in the sample. The same CDR3 can be traced to other DNA sequences in this sample. The J gene is TRGJP2, the V gene TRGV2. TCRdb does not report a J gene; here it was assigned by matching the DNA to germline references. V gave up 0 bases and J gave up 0 bases; unmatched junction bases: 13. Germline CDR1 reads EGSNGY; CDR2 reads YDSYNSKV. The CDR3 sequence is 19 residues long. The CDR3 spells CATWDGHSHGYSSDWIKTF. In DNA form, the CDR3 reads TGTGCCACCTGGGACGGGCACAGTCATGGGTATAGTAGTGATTGGATCAAGACGTTT.

This clone is medium-sized within its sample. The V call is TRGV2, the J call TRGJP2. The J gene is absent in TCRdb and was assigned here via DNA matching to germline. This CDR3 spans 19 amino acids. J lost 4 bases, V lost 0 bases, and 17 bases had no gene match. The germline V gene has CDR1 EGSNGY and CDR2 YDSYNSKV. The chain's CDR3 is CATWDGQMRGGFSDWIKTF. Here the CDR3 DNA reads TGTGCCACCTGGGACGGGCAAATGCGGGGAGGATTTAGTGATTGGATCAAGACGTTT.

This clone is categorized as medium-sized. J is TRGJP2 and V is TRGV8. TCRdb lists no J gene, so it was determined here by aligning the DNA to germline. CDR3 size: 14 residues. Germline loops: CDR1 VENAVY, CDR2 YDSYNSRV. V was clipped by 6 bases and J by 3 bases; unmatched bases: 7. Written as DNA, the CDR3 is TGTGCCACCTGGCGCTTAGGTAGTGATTGGATCAAGACGTTT. It codes for CATWRLGSDWIKTF.

In its sample, this clone is medium-sized. The chain carries TRGV3 and TRGJP1. TCRdb lists no J gene, so it was determined here by aligning the DNA to germline. The CDR3 is 12 amino acids. Germline values: CDR1 VTNTFY, CDR2 YDVSTARD (reference sequence). The V and J ends lost 2 bases and 11 bases, in that order; junction bases with no gene match: 5. CDR3 coding DNA: TGTGCCACCTGGGACATCCCCTGGTTCAAGATATTT. This encodes CATWDIPWFKIF.

This clone appeared a few times. This chain's CDR3 is CALWEGDPIPKNYYKKLF. The CDR3 region has the DNA TGTGCCTTGTGGGAGGGAGATCCGATCCCCAAGAATTATTATAAGAAACTCTTT. This sequence joins TRGV9 and TRGJ1 or TRGJ2. TCRdb is silent on the J gene; assignment here came from matching the DNA to germline. Looked up from germline, CDR1 is GITISATS and CDR2 is ISYDGTV (reference sequence). The CDR3 extends over 18 amino acids. V was pared by 2 bases and J by 0 bases, with 16 bases of the junction left unmatched.

On this clone itself: Other DNA sequences in this sample translate to the same CDR3. V and J are TRGV9 and TRGJ1 or TRGJ2. The J gene was not available in TCRdb and was assigned here by matching the DNA to germline segments. The germline V gene encodes CDR1 GITISATS and CDR2 ISYDGTV (reference sequence). J gave up 3 bases and V 2 bases, and 4 bases lay outside the gene matches. The CDR3 length is 13 residues. DNA for the CDR3: TGTGCCTTGTGGGAGGCCCGTTATTATAAGAAACTCTTT. Its protein is CALWEARYYKKLF.

In regard to this clone: The mismatch at residue 5 between this DNA's translation and the TCRdb protein of a much larger clone likely reflects a read error; the protein shown is translated from the DNA. V gene TRGV9 combines with J gene TRGJP2. TCRdb lists no J gene, so it was determined here by aligning the DNA to germline. The germline V gene encodes CDR1 GITISATS and CDR2 ISYDGTV (reference sequence). CDR3 length equals 14 residues. After removal of 5 bases from V and 6 bases from J, the junction contained 9 bases not matched to a gene. Here the CDR3 reads CALWGMFCDWIKTF. In nucleotides, the CDR3 is TGTGCCTTGTGGGGTATGTTTTGTGATTGGATCAAGACGTTT.

By share, this clone counts as medium-sized. V usage is TRGV10 and J usage is TRGJ1 or TRGJ2. The J gene is not listed in TCRdb, so it was assigned here from a DNA match to germline. TRGV10 counts as an open reading frame of uncertain function. The CDR3 spans 11 residues. The V and J ends lost 9 bases and 3 bases, in that order; junction bases with no gene match: 3. Here the CDR3 reads CAACPYYKKLF. The CDR3 DNA reads as TGTGCTGCGTGCCCTTATTATAAGAAACTCTTT.

The rearrangement uses TRGV9 and TRGJ1 or TRGJ2. No J gene is reported in TCRdb; it was inferred here by comparing the DNA with germline. Germline V gene data show CDR1 as GITISATS and CDR2 as ISYDGTV (reference sequence). This CDR3 has 13 amino acids. V dropped 0 bases and J dropped 1; count of bases not matched to a gene: 0. CDR3 region: CALWEVNYYKKLF. The CDR3 DNA reads TGTGCCTTGTGGGAGGTGAATTATTATAAGAAACTCTTT.

This clone is labeled as medium-sized. For the CDR3, the DNA is TGTGCCACCTGGGACAGGCGATTTAGTGATTGGATCAAGACGTTT. It encodes CATWDRRFSDWIKTF. V usage is TRGV3 and J usage is TRGJP2. Because TCRdb records no J gene, it was assigned here through a match of the DNA to germline. This CDR3 spans 15 amino acids. Germline V gives CDR1 VTNTFY, CDR2 YDVSTARD (reference sequence). V trimming: 0 bases; J trimming: 4 bases; junction bases outside the gene matches: 5.

By share, this clone counts as medium-sized. The genes are TRGV10 and TRGJ1 or TRGJ2. As TCRdb names no J gene, one was assigned here on the basis of a DNA match to germline. TRGV10 is filed as an ORF, its function uncertain. This CDR3 is 13 amino acids long. V trimming: 8 bases; J trimming: 5 bases; junction bases outside the gene matches: 10. CDR3 sequence: CAAWDYPDYKKLF. The CDR3 DNA follows: TGTGCTGCGTGGGATTATCCCGATTATAAGAAACTCTTT.

By proportion, this clone is medium-sized. This chain uses TRGV2 with TRGJP2. No J gene was available from TCRdb, and it was assigned here by a germline match of the DNA. There are 13 residues in the CDR3. From germline, CDR1 is EGSNGY and CDR2 YDSYNSKV. Germline trimming cut 3 bases from V and 8 bases from J; bases unmatched to any gene: 6. CDR3 sequence: CATWDSRDWIKTF. In nucleotides, the CDR3 is TGTGCCACCTGGGACAGCCGGGATTGGATCAAGACGTTT.